The 13 T cell receptor beta chains presented below share a single source sample, sequenced in a study of blood T cell repertoires in COVID-19. Produced via immunoSEQ multiplex PCR; TCRdb's table is partial and in-frame only. The sample consists of under 150,000 clones, more than 75% of them appearing once. Sequencing used peripheral blood. These receptors were collected from a woman between 40 and 50 years old with acute or convalescent COVID-19.

The chain links TRBV7-2 to TRBJ2-2; D might be TRBD2 (5 bases). Trimming removed 1 base from V and 8 bases from J, with 23 bases in between. CDR3 length: 18 amino acids. Looked up from germline, CDR1 is SGHTA and CDR2 is FQGNSA. CDR3 amino acids: CASSLGGFTWAGRGELFF. The CDR3 bases are TGTGCCAGCAGCTTAGGCGGATTTACCTGGGCGGGCAGGGGGGAGCTGTTTTTT.

The chain couples TRBV30 to TRBJ1-1; D is unresolved. This CDR3 contains 12 residues. Germline V gives CDR1 GTSNPN, CDR2 SVGIG (reference sequence). Trimming stripped 2 bases from V and 7 bases from J, with 11 bases between. CDR3 in DNA: TGTGCCTGGAGTCCAGCACAGATTGAAGCTTTCTTT. Translation: CAWSPAQIEAFF.

J is TRBJ1-5 and V is TRBV2, with 9 bases lining up with TRBD1. Germline assignment: CDR1 SNHLY and CDR2 FYNNEI. With V trimmed by 8 bases and J by 1 base, 9 bases remained unmatched. This CDR3 has 16 amino acids. The CDR3 is CASGSRTGGSNQPQHF. CDR3 sequence (DNA): TGTGCCAGCGGGTCGAGAACAGGGGGCAGCAATCAGCCCCAGCATTTT.

This clone occurred a few times. The chain uses TRBV7-2 and TRBJ1-2; no firm D call. This CDR3 contains 12 residues. Germline assignment: CDR1 SGHTA and CDR2 FQGNSA. V was clipped by 2 bases and J by 4 bases, with 5 bases between them. The CDR3 bases are TGTGCCAGCAGCTTAAACGGCTATGGCTACACCTTC. Translated: CASSLNGYGYTF.

The chain has TRBV4-3 and TRBJ2-1, with D unresolved. The V gene lost 0 bases and the J gene lost 3 bases, with 9 bases spanning the gap. This CDR3 has 15 residues. Germline CDR1 LGHNA, CDR2 YSLEER. CDR3 amino acids: CASSQDPFYYNEQFF. The CDR3 DNA reads as TGCGCCAGCAGCCAAGACCCCTTCTACTACAATGAGCAGTTCTTC.

This clone appeared many times. V is TRBV19 and J is TRBJ2-2; 10 nucleotides line up with TRBD2. Germline CDR1 and CDR2: LNHDA and SQIVND (reference sequence). This CDR3 spans 14 amino acids. The V and J ends lost 10 bases and 6 bases, in that order; junction bases with no gene match: 8. CDR3 coding DNA: TGTGCCACCTCAGTAGCGGGGGGATCCGGGGAGCTGTTTTTT. This sequence encodes CATSVAGGSGELFF.

This clone was seen only once. J is TRBJ1-1 and V is TRBV2; D is ambiguous. Trimming removed 8 bases at V and 0 bases at J, with 10 bases between. From germline, CDR1 is SNHLY and CDR2 FYNNEI. CDR3 length: 13 residues. In DNA form, the CDR3 reads TGTGCCAGCCGGGTGTACTTGAACACTGAAGCTTTCTTT. The encoded protein is CASRVYLNTEAFF.

The chain recombines TRBV28 with TRBJ1-5; 7 nucleotides agree with TRBD1. V gave up 3 bases and J gave up 3 bases; unmatched junction bases: 5. Germline V CDR1 and CDR2: MDHEN, SYDVKM. The CDR3 spans 15 residues. This CDR3 reads CASSLAGGNNQPQHF. CDR3 DNA sequence: TGTGCCAGCAGTTTGGCAGGGGGAAACAATCAGCCCCAGCATTTT.

The sample holds a few counts of this clone. The V and J genes are TRBV5-1 and TRBJ2-5; the D gene is possibly TRBD1 (6 bases). The CDR3 consists of 12 residues. V was cut by 2 bases and J by 5 bases, with 7 bases left in between. Germline V CDR1 and CDR2: SGHRS, YFSETQ. This CDR3 reads CASSFTGETQYF. CDR3 DNA sequence: TGCGCCAGCAGCTTCACAGGGGAGACCCAGTACTTC.

This CDR3 reads CASSLAWDRAYEQYF. CDR3 nucleotides: TGTGCCAGCAGCTTAGCGTGGGACAGGGCATATGAGCAGTACTTC. The chain employs TRBV7-8 and TRBJ2-7, with 9 bases fitting TRBD1. This CDR3 comprises 15 residues. The germline V gene has CDR1 SGHVS and CDR2 FQNEAQ. Unmatched junction bases numbered 7, after V lost 0 bases and J lost 7 bases. Complete variable domain (other parts from reference TRBV7-8 and TRBJ2-7): GAGVSQSPRYKVAKRGQDVALRCDPISGHVSLFWYQQALGQGPEFLTYFQNEAQLDKSGLPSDRFFAERPEGSVSTLKIQRTQQEDSAVYLCASSLAWDRAYEQYFGPGTRLTVT.

This chain joins TRBV19 and TRBJ1-1; D possibly corresponds to TRBD1 (6 bases). The CDR3 totals 16 residues. Germline CDR1 and CDR2: LNHDA and SQIVND (reference sequence). Trimming cost V 3 bases and J 4 bases, with 18 bases left between them. In DNA form, the CDR3 reads TGTGCCAGTAGTATTTTGGGGGGGGCGCAAGGCACTGAAGCTTTCTTT. Translating it yields CASSILGGAQGTEAFF.

V and J are TRBV2 and TRBJ2-1; 15 nucleotides match TRBD2. V trimming: 6 bases; J trimming: 4 bases; junction bases outside the gene matches: 7. The CDR3 runs to 17 residues. The germline CDR1 and CDR2 sequences are SNHLY and FYNNEI. This CDR3 reads CASRGLAGGPRYNEQFF. The CDR3 region has the DNA TGTGCCAGCAGAGGACTAGCGGGGGGGCCCCGTTACAATGAGCAGTTCTTC. Combining the CDR3 with reference TRBV2 and TRBJ2-1 gives the whole variable domain EPEVTQTPSHQVTQMGQEVILRCVPISNHLYFYWYRQILGQKVEFLVSFYNNEISEKSEIFDDQFSVERPDGSNFTLKIRSTKLEDSAMYFCASRGLAGGPRYNEQFFGPGTRLTVL.

The chain carries TRBV2 and TRBJ2-7; D gene uncertain. The germline V gene has CDR1 SNHLY and CDR2 FYNNEI. The CDR3 totals 13 residues. V shed 7 bases and J shed 5 bases, with 15 bases lying between them. The CDR3 DNA reads TGTGCCAGCACCACACCTGGAGCCGACGAGCAGTACTTC. It yields the protein CASTTPGADEQYF.